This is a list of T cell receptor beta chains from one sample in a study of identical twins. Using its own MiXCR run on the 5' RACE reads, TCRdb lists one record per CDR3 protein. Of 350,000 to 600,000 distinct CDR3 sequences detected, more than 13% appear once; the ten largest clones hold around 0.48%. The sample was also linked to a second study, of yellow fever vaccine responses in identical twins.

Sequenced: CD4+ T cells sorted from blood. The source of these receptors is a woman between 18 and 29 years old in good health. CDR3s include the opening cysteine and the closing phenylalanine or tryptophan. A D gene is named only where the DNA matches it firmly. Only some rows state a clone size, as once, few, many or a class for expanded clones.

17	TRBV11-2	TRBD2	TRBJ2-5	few	CASSQPSRLAGQETQYF	TGTGCCAGCAGCCAACCATCCCGACTAGCGGGTCAAGAGACCCAGTACTTC
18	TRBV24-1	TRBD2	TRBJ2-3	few	CATSDPRTSGRRSDTQYF	TGTGCCACCAGTGATCCACGGACTAGCGGGAGGAGGTCAGATACGCAGTATTTT
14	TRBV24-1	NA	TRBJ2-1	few	CATSDYQGLGEQFF	TGTGCCACCAGTGACTACCAGGGGCTCGGTGAGCAGTTCTTC
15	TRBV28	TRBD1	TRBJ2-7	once	CASRLTGTASYEQYF	TGTGCCAGCAGACTGACCGGGACAGCTTCCTACGAGCAGTACTTC
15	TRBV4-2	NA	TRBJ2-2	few	CASSQDGVYTGELFF	TGTGCCAGCAGCCAAGATGGAGTTTACACCGGGGAGCTGTTTTTT
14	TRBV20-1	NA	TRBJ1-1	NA	CSAPPGGAHTEAFF	TGCAGTGCCCCTCCGGGAGGGGCCCACACTGAAGCTTTCTTT
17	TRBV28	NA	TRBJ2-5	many	CASSRSSFRVGQETQYF	TGTGCCAGCAGCCGGTCGTCGTTCCGGGTTGGGCAAGAGACCCAGTACTTC
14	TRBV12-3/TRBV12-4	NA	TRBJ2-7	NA	CAPRWWDTVYEQYF	TGTGCCCCCCGGTGGTGGGACACCGTCTACGAGCAGTACTTC
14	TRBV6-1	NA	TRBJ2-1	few	CASSDFRGSNQQFF	TGTGCCAGCAGTGATTTCCGGGGGTCTAATCAGCAGTTCTTC
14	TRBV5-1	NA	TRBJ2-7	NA	CASSLLSGTYEQYF	TGCGCCAGCAGCTTGTTGTCTGGCACCTACGAGCAGTACTTC
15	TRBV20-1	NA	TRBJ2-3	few	CSARDTRVNTDTQYF	TGCAGTGCTAGAGATACACGGGTCAACACAGATACGCAGTATTTT
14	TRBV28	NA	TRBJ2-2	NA	CASSTGTSTGELFF	TGTGCCAGCAGTACCGGGACATCCACCGGGGAGCTGTTTTTT
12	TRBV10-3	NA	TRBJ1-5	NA	CAISDSNQPQHF	TGTGCCATCAGTGACAGCAATCAGCCCCAGCATTTT
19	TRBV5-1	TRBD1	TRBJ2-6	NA	CASSSARGQGGYGANVLTF	TGCGCCAGCAGCTCCGCCCGGGGACAGGGAGGTTACGGGGCCAACGTCCTGACTTTC
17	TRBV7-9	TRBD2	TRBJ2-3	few	CASRLTSGVTSTDTQYF	TGTGCCAGCAGACTCACTAGCGGGGTTACTAGCACAGATACGCAGTATTTT
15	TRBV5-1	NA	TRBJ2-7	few	CASSPRPEGIYEQYF	TGCGCCAGCAGTCCCCGCCCTGAAGGTATCTACGAGCAGTACTTC
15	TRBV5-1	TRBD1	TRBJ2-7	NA	CASSWAGTGLNEQYF	TGCGCCAGCAGCTGGGCCGGGACAGGGCTAAACGAGCAGTACTTC
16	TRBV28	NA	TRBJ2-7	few	CASRRTGGGGSYEQYF	TGTGCCAGCAGGCGGACAGGCGGGGGTGGCTCCTACGAGCAGTACTTC
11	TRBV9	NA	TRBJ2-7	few	CASSVEVEQYF	TGTGCCAGCAGCGTAGAAGTAGAGCAGTACTTC
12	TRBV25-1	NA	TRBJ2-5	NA	CASSDYLGTQYF	TGTGCCAGCAGTGACTATTTAGGAACCCAGTACTTC
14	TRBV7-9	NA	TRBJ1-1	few	CASSLSQMNTEAFF	TGTGCCAGCAGCTTATCACAGATGAACACTGAAGCTTTCTTT
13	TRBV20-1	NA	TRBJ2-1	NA	CSAAGLPYNEQFF	TGCAGTGCTGCGGGACTTCCCTACAATGAGCAGTTCTTC
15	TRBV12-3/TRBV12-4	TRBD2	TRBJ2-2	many	CASSPAGGNTGELFF	TGTGCCAGCAGTCCAGCGGGGGGGAACACCGGGGAGCTGTTTTTT
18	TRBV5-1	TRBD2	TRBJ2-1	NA	CASSAGLAGGPINNEQFF	TGCGCCAGCAGCGCGGGACTAGCGGGAGGGCCGATAAACAATGAGCAGTTCTTC
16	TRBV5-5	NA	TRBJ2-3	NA	CASSMTPPPNTDTQYF	TGTGCCAGCAGCATGACACCTCCTCCCAACACAGATACGCAGTATTTT
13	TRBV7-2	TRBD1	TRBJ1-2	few	CASSRTGPDGYTF	TGTGCCAGCAGCCGGACAGGGCCTGATGGCTACACCTTC
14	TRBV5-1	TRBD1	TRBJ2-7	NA	CASGRTGGSYEQYF	TGCGCCAGCGGACGCACAGGGGGCTCCTACGAGCAGTACTTC
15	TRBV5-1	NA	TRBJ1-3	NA	CASSLETGDGNTIYF	TGCGCCAGCAGCTTGGAAACAGGAGATGGAAACACCATATATTTT
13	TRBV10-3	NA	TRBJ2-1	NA	CAISESVGVGQFF	TGTGCCATCAGTGAGTCGGTGGGGGTAGGGCAGTTCTTC
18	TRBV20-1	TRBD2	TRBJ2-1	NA	CSARDILKGGGAWNEQFF	TGCAGTGCTAGAGATATTTTAAAAGGCGGGGGGGCTTGGAATGAGCAGTTCTTC
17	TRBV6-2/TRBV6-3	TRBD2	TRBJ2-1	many	CASSYSTPAGIYNEQFF	TGTGCCAGCAGTTACTCGACCCCAGCGGGGATCTACAATGAGCAGTTCTTC
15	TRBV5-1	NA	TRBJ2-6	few	CASSFTGSGANVLTF	TGCGCCAGCAGCTTCACAGGCTCTGGGGCCAACGTCCTGACTTTC
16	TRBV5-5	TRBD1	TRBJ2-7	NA	CASSLALSTGDHEQYF	TGTGCCAGCAGCTTGGCCTTATCCACAGGGGACCACGAGCAGTACTTC
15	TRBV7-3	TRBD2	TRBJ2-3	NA	CASSPGGTYTDTQYF	TGTGCCAGCAGCCCCGGGGGGACTTACACAGATACGCAGTATTTT
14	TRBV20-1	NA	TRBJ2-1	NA	CSARVRLVSDEQFF	TGCAGTGCTAGAGTACGGCTAGTGAGCGATGAGCAGTTCTTC
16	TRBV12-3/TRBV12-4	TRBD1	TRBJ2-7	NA	CASSFGPGQGAYEQYF	TGTGCCAGCAGTTTCGGACCGGGACAGGGGGCTTACGAGCAGTACTTC
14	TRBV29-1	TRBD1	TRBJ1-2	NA	CSVEDLDRAGGYTF	TGCAGCGTTGAAGACCTGGACAGGGCGGGTGGCTACACCTTC
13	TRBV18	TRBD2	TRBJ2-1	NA	CASSHGLDNEQFF	TGTGCCAGCTCACACGGACTAGACAATGAGCAGTTCTTC
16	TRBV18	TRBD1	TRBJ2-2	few	CASSTTGTGNTGELFF	TGTGCCAGCTCAACAACCGGGACAGGGAACACCGGGGAGCTGTTTTTT
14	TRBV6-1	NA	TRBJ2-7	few	CASRDTTGYYEQYF	TGTGCCAGCAGAGACACTACAGGGTACTACGAGCAGTACTTC
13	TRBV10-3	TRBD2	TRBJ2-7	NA	CAIGTSEAYEQYF	TGTGCCATCGGGACTAGCGAGGCCTACGAGCAGTACTTC
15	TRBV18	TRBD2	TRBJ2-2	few	CASSKLAYHTGELFF	TGTGCCAGCTCAAAACTAGCGTATCACACCGGGGAGCTGTTTTTT
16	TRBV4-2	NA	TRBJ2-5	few	CASSQASLTQQETQYF	TGTGCCAGCAGCCAAGCTTCGTTGACGCAGCAAGAGACCCAGTACTTC